This record concerns one TCR beta chain sequence. Its antigen is not known. This entry is derived from a study of T cells in Graves' hyperthyroidism and ophthalmopathy. Study-level information: Staff took peripheral blood when the initial diagnosis was made, before any treatment began. Broader study findings: Within blood appeared most thyroid clonotypes that had expanded above 0.001.

Ophthalmopathy patients had Clinical Activity Score at least 3, NOSPECS grade at least 4, duration under 3 months. Trimming shortened V by 1 base and J by 10 bases, and 8 bases separated the two germline ends. This CDR3 is built from 12 residues. CDR1 and CDR2 from the germline V gene are LGHDT and YNNKEL (reference sequence). The TCR beta CDR3 regions underwent amplification using RNA transcripts as the source. RT-PCR in the first round (using the HTBI primer set) targeted the TCR CDR3. TCRdb analysed the multiplex PCR reads with MiXCR anew, one entry per CDR3 protein. The top ten hold roughly 3.3% of the sample, which has roughly 650,000 distinct CDR3 sequences, around 16% seen once.

The chain carries TRBV3-1 and TRBJ2-1, with D possibly being TRBD2 (6 bases). This receptor was obtained from a woman in her thirties or forties with Graves' ophthalmopathy. The sample taken for sequencing was blood. CDR3 nucleotides: TGTGCCAGCAGCCAAGCGGGGGACGAGCAGTTCTTC. Residues: CASSQAGDEQFF.